These 5 T cell receptor beta chains were all obtained from the same sample, sequenced in a study of Ad26.COV2.S vaccination and SARS-CoV-2 variants. Sequenced by immunoSEQ multiplex PCR; TCRdb stores in-frame clones only, minus some. The sample consists of about 440,000 clones, roughly 87% of them appearing once. Treatment meaning: over 15 received Ad26.COV2.S at low or high dose, single or two shots; 5 received placebo; per-sample allocation not given. After the first vaccine or placebo injection, samples were drawn on day 63. This sample comprised peripheral blood, obtained in a trial of Ad26.COV2.S vaccine versus placebo. Receptors were obtained from a person between 18 and 65 years old who received the Ad26.COV2.S COVID-19 vaccine or a placebo.

The chain is built from TRBV6-6 and TRBJ1-2; 8 nucleotides agree with TRBD1. Germline CDR1 reads MNHNY; CDR2 reads SVGAGI (reference sequence). V dropped 5 bases and J dropped 4; count of bases not matched to a gene: 9. The length of the CDR3 is 15 residues. DNA for the CDR3: TGTGCCAGCAGTATAGCCCTCACAGGGGGCTATGGCTACACCTTC. Translation: CASSIALTGGYGYTF.

The J gene is TRBJ1-2, the V gene TRBV13, with D tentatively TRBD1 (5 bases). Trimming took off 5 bases at V and 4 bases at J, with 14 bases between the two ends. CDR3 length: 14 residues. CDR1 and CDR2 (germline): PRHDT, FYEKMQ (reference sequence). The CDR3 nucleotides are TGTGCCAGCAGCGACGGGACGGAGCTCTATGGCTACACCTTC. It is translated as CASSDGTELYGYTF.

The V call is TRBV29-1, the J call TRBJ2-5; 8 bases fit TRBD2. This CDR3 comprises 17 residues. J gave up 5 bases and V 1 base, and 15 bases lay outside the gene matches. CDR1 and CDR2 (germline): SQVTM, ANQGSEA. CDR3 bases: TGCAGCGTTGAAGGTCGGAGTAGGCGGGAGGCCGGTGAGACCCAGTACTTC. Translating it yields CSVEGRSRREAGETQYF.

V usage is TRBV5-4 and J usage is TRBJ2-7; the match to TRBD2 covers 9 bases. The ends lost 5 bases at V and 1 base at J; junction bases unmatched: 7. Germline V lookup: CDR1 SGHNT, CDR2 YYREEE (reference sequence). This CDR3 region has 15 residues. For the CDR3, the DNA is TGTGCCAGCAGTCCCACTAGCGGGCGATCCTACGAGCAGTACTTC. As protein: CASSPTSGRSYEQYF.

The CDR3 sequence is CASSESGRGLRETQYF. The CDR3 bases are TGTGCCAGCAGTGAATCAGGCAGGGGGCTACGGGAGACCCAGTACTTC. The rearrangement uses TRBV25-1 and TRBJ2-5, with 8 nucleotides matching TRBD1. The V gene end was trimmed by 1 base and the J gene end by 5 bases; junction bases not matched to a gene: 9. The CDR3 spans 16 residues. Germline values: CDR1 MGHDK, CDR2 SYGVNS.